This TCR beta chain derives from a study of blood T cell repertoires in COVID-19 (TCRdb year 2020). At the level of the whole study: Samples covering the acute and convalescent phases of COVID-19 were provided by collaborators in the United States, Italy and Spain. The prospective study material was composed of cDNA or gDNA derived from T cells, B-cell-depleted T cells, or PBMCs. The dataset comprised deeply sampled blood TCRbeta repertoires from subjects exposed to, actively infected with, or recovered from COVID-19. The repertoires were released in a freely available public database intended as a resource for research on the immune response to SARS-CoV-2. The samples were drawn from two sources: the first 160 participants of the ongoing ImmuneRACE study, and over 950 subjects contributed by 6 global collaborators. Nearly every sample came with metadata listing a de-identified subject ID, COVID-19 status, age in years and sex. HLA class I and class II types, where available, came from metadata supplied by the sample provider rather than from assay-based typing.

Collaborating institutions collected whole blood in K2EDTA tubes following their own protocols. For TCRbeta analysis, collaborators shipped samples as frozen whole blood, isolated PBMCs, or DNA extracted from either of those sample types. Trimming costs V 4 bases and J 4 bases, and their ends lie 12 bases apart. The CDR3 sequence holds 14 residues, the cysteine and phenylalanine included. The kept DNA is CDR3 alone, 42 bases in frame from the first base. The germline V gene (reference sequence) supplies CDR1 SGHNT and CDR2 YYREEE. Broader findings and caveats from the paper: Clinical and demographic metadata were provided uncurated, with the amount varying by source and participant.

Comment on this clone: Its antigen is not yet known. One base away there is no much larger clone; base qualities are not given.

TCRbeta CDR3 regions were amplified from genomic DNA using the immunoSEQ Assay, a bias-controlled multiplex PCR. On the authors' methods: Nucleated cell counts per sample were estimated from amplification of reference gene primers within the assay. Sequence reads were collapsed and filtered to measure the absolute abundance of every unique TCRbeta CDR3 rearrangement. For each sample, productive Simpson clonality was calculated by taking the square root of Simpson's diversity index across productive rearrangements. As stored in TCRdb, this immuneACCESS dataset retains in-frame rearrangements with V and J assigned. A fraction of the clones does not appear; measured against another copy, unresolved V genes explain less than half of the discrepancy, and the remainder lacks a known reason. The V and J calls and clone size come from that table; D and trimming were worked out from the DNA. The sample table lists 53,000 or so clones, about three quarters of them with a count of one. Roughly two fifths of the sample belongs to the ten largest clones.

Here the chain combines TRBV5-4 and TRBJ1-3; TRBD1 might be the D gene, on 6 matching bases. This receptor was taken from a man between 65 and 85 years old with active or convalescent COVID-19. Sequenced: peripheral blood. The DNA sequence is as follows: TGTGCCAGCAGCATATGGACAGCCGGAAACACCATATATTTT. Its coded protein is CASSIWTAGNTIYF.